Below, 9 T cell receptor beta chains from the same sample are listed, as sequenced in a study of lymphopenia after photon versus proton radiotherapy. Assay used: immunoSEQ multiplex PCR; TCRdb lists only in-frame clones, some missing. The data contain tens of thousands of clones, approximately 91% of them singletons. Sequencing was performed on peripheral blood, taken from a patient treated with photon-based radiotherapy. The origin of the receptors is a woman in her 70s with pancreatic cancer.

CDR3 in amino acids: CASGKGAANEKLFF. Written as DNA, the CDR3 is TGTGCTAGTGGAAAGGGGGCAGCTAATGAAAAACTGTTTTTT. The gene calls are TRBV12-5 and TRBJ1-4, with 7 nucleotides matching TRBD1. There are 14 residues in the CDR3. V shed 6 bases and J 3 bases; nucleotides not matched to a gene: 4. Germline V gene lookup returns CDR1 LGHNT and CDR2 FRNRAP.

The CDR3 protein is CASSLGSDVAGEQYF. CDR3 in DNA: TGTGCCAGCAGCTTAGGTTCTGACGTGGCGGGCGAGCAGTACTTC. This chain links TRBV11-2 with TRBJ2-7; D perhaps matches TRBD2 (5 bases). The CDR3 consists of 15 residues. Trimming took 1 base from V and 6 from J, leaving 16 bases between them. Germline values: CDR1 SGHAT, CDR2 FQNNGV.

The chain is built from TRBV19 and TRBJ2-7; 8 nucleotides match TRBD1. V dropped 5 bases and J dropped 2; count of bases not matched to a gene: 5. CDR1 is LNHDA, CDR2 SQIVND, per germline (reference sequence). CDR3 length equals 14 residues. CDR3 loop: CASSAGTGPYEQYF. The CDR3, as DNA: TGTGCCAGTAGTGCCGGGACAGGCCCCTACGAGCAGTACTTC. The variable domain in full, with the rest retrieved from reference TRBV19 and TRBJ2-7, is DGGITQSPKYLFRKEGQNVTLSCEQNLNHDAMYWYRQDPGQGLRLIYYSQIVNDFQKGDIAEGYSVSREKKESFPLTVTSAQKNPTAFYLCASSAGTGPYEQYFGPGTRLTVT.

The V and J genes are TRBV19 and TRBJ2-7; D perhaps matches TRBD2 (5 bases). This CDR3 is built from 14 residues. Germline CDR1 and CDR2: LNHDA and SQIVND (reference sequence). V was cut by 3 bases and J by 2 bases, with 11 bases left in between. CDR3 residues: CASSIRTGPYEQYF. The CDR3 DNA reads TGTGCCAGTAGTATTAGGACTGGTCCCTACGAGCAGTACTTC.

This clone has just a few counts. The rearrangement links TRBV7-8 to TRBJ2-7; TRBD1 might be the D (5 bases). CDR3 length: 16 residues. Germline CDR1 reads SGHVS; CDR2 reads FQNEAQ. Trimming removed 5 bases at V and 1 base at J, with 18 bases between. CDR3 DNA: TGTGCCAGCAGCCTAGGCAGGGCCAGACTTTCCTACGAGCAGTACTTC. This encodes CASSLGRARLSYEQYF.

This chain connects TRBV11-3 to TRBJ2-5, with 10 bases aligning to TRBD2. With V trimmed by 5 bases and J by 3 bases, 3 bases remained unmatched. The CDR3 has 14 residues. Germline-derived CDR1 and CDR2 are SGHNT and YENEEA. The CDR3 nucleotides are TGTGCCAGCAGCACCGGACTAGCGGAAGAGACCCAGTACTTC. It translates to CASSTGLAEETQYF.

This chain's CDR3 is CASSPGTQEGDEQFF. The CDR3, as DNA: TGTGCCAGCTCACCTGGGACCCAAGAAGGGGATGAGCAGTTCTTC. The rearrangement uses TRBV18 and TRBJ2-1, with D perhaps assigned TRBD1 or TRBD2 (5 bases each). Per germline, CDR1 KGHSH and CDR2 LQKENI. V lost 3 bases and J lost 8, with 17 bases in between. The CDR3 is made up of 15 amino acids. The complete variable domain, with remaining parts taken from reference TRBV18 and TRBJ2-1, reads NAGVMQNPRHLVRRRGQEARLRCSPMKGHSHVYWYRQLPEEGLKFMVYLQKENIIDESGMPKERFSAEFPKEGPSILRIQQVVRGDSAAYFCASSPGTQEGDEQFFGPGTRLTVL.

This sequence joins TRBV5-4 and TRBJ2-2; TRBD2 matches at 8 bases. CDR1 SGHNT and CDR2 YYREEE come from the germline V gene (reference sequence). The CDR3 spans 16 residues. The V gene end was trimmed by 3 bases and the J gene end by 4 bases; junction bases not matched to a gene: 8. The CDR3 spells CASSSSTGTSTGELFF. The CDR3 DNA reads TGTGCCAGCAGCTCGAGCACCGGGACTAGCACCGGGGAGCTGTTTTTT. The full variable domain, with the rest looked up from reference TRBV5-4 and TRBJ2-2, is ETGVTQSPTHLIKTRGQQVTLRCSSQSGHNTVSWYQQALGQGPQFIFQYYREEENGRGNFPPRFSGLQFPNYSSELNVNALELDDSALYLCASSSSTGTSTGELFFGEGSRLTVL.

The chain couples TRBV18 to TRBJ1-2, with a possible D match to TRBD1 (6 bases). Germline loops: CDR1 KGHSH, CDR2 LQKENI. The CDR3 covers 14 residues. V shed 3 bases and J shed 8 bases, with 16 bases lying between them. Written as DNA, the CDR3 is TGTGCCAGCTCACCCGGGGGGCAGGGGACCGGCTACACCTTC. It codes for CASSPGGQGTGYTF.